The 8 T cell receptor beta chains reported below all come from one sample, sequenced in a study of human T cells and chemical hapten exposure. MiXCR, run by TCRdb on the RACE reads, gives a single entry per CDR3 protein. The sample has tens of thousands of distinct CDR3 sequences; approximately 9.9% are singletons. The time point was: patch test 2, 6 weeks after DPC sensitization. Treatment given: therapeutic diphenylcyclopropenone sensitization with weekly scalp DPC. The sequences come from whole blood, collected in connection with sensitization to the hapten diphenylcyclopropenone (DPC). The receptors here all came from a man aged 40-49 years with alopecia areata. Some clones in this sample may be carry-over from other donors' samples.

The CDR3 DNA sequence: TGTGCCAGTAGTATAGGGTCCGTTGCGGGGGAGCTGTTTTTT. It specifies CASSIGSVAGELFF. V and J are TRBV19 and TRBJ2-2; no definite D call. Between the trimmed V and J ends, which lost 1 base and 8 bases, there was a span of 11 bases. Germline values: CDR1 LNHDA, CDR2 SQIVND (reference sequence). The CDR3 has 14 residues.

This clonotype was recorded a few times. The rearrangement links TRBV3-1 to TRBJ2-7; D uncertain. Germline CDR1 is LGHDT and CDR2 is YNNKEL (reference sequence). The CDR3 extends over 15 amino acids. V lost 0 bases and J 0 bases, leaving 9 bases between the germline ends. CDR3 DNA sequence: TGTGCCAGCAGCCAAGACTGGCCCTCCTCCTACGAGCAGTACTTC. This codes for CASSQDWPSSYEQYF.

Many counts were recorded for this clonotype. The genes are TRBV15 and TRBJ1-6; possible D gene TRBD1, 6 bases. Germline V CDR1 and CDR2: LNHNV, YYDKDF (reference sequence). V dropped 5 bases and J dropped 7 bases, with 12 bases sitting between them. CDR3 length: 14 amino acids. CDR3 nucleotide sequence: TGTGCCACCAGCTGGGGACATTCGAATTCACCCCTCCACTTT. This gives the protein CATSWGHSNSPLHF.

The chain uses TRBV5-1 and TRBJ2-3, with a weak D call TRBD2 (5 bases). The CDR3 has 16 residues. The V gene's germline CDR1 is SGHRS and CDR2 YFSETQ. The germline V and J ends were trimmed by 1 base and 2 bases, with 14 bases remaining between them. The CDR3 coding sequence is TGCGCCAGCAGCTTGCTGGGTAGAGGGCTCACAGATACGCAGTATTTT. Its protein product is CASSLLGRGLTDTQYF.

This clonotype was seen more than once but under ten times. V usage is TRBV12-3 or TRBV12-4 and J usage is TRBJ1-5; weak D call: TRBD1 (5 bases). This CDR3 is built from 13 residues. V dropped 7 bases and J dropped 3 bases, with 10 bases sitting between them. CDR3 nucleotide sequence: TGTGCCAGCACCGGACAAGTCAATCAGCCCCAGCATTTT. Translated: CASTGQVNQPQHF.

The J gene is TRBJ2-7, the V gene TRBV7-2; D may be TRBD1 (6 bases). V was clipped by 1 base and J by 3 bases, with 10 bases between them. The length of the CDR3 is 14 residues. Germline V gene data show CDR1 as SGHTA and CDR2 as FQGNSA. CDR3 residues: CASSLETGFYEQYF. The CDR3 region has the DNA TGTGCCAGCAGCTTAGAAACAGGGTTCTACGAGCAGTACTTC. Variable domain in full (rest from reference TRBV7-2 and TRBJ2-7): GAGVSQSPSNKVTEKGKDVELRCDPISGHTALYWYRQSLGQGLEFLIYFQGNSAPDKSGLPSDRFSAERTGGSVSTLTIQRTQQEDSAVYLCASSLETGFYEQYFGPGTRLTVT.

There are many counts of this clonotype. The chain links TRBV7-2 to TRBJ2-7; D is perhaps TRBD2 (6 bases). The CDR3 is 15 amino acids. The V end lost 1 base, the J end lost 7 bases, and 17 bases lay between the germline ends. The germline gives CDR1 SGHTA, CDR2 FQGNSA. CDR3 in DNA: TGTGCCAGCAGCTTAGAAGCGGGCCCCCTTCGGGAGCAGTACTTC. This gives the protein CASSLEAGPLREQYF. Combining the CDR3 with reference TRBV7-2 and TRBJ2-7 gives the whole variable domain GAGVSQSPSNKVTEKGKDVELRCDPISGHTALYWYRQSLGQGLEFLIYFQGNSAPDKSGLPSDRFSAERTGGSVSTLTIQRTQQEDSAVYLCASSLEAGPLREQYFGPGTRLTVT.

This chain connects TRBV15 to TRBJ2-1; unclear D gene. The V and J ends lost 3 bases and 4 bases respectively, with 4 bases between them. Germline CDR1 is LNHNV and CDR2 is YYDKDF (reference sequence). The CDR3 loop spans 12 amino acids. The CDR3 DNA follows: TGTGCCACCAGCAGTCGGTACAATGAGCAGTTCTTC. Amino acid sequence: CATSSRYNEQFF. Filled out from reference TRBV15 and TRBJ2-1, the complete variable domain reads DAMVIQNPRYQVTQFGKPVTLSCSQTLNHNVMYWYQQKSSQAPKLLFHYYDKDFNNEADTPDNFQSRRPNTSFCFLDIRSPGLGDTAMYLCATSSRYNEQFFGPGTRLTVL.